This TCR beta chain comes out of a study of blood T cell repertoires in COVID-19. TCRdb keeps only in-frame clones here, not all; method: immunoSEQ multiplex PCR. The sample consists of around 300,000 clones, 85% of them appearing once. The sample comprised peripheral blood. The TCR comes from a woman aged 50 to 65 with active or convalescent COVID-19.

In DNA form, the CDR3 reads TGTGCCAGTAGTGTTACAGGGGGCCGTACTGAAGCTTTCTTT. It translates to CASSVTGGRTEAFF. The V gene is TRBV19, the J gene TRBJ1-1; 9 nucleotides line up with TRBD1. CDR1 is LNHDA and CDR2 is SQIVND in the germline V gene (reference sequence). This CDR3 is 14 amino acids long. The V and J ends lost 5 bases and 5 bases, in that order; junction bases with no gene match: 6.